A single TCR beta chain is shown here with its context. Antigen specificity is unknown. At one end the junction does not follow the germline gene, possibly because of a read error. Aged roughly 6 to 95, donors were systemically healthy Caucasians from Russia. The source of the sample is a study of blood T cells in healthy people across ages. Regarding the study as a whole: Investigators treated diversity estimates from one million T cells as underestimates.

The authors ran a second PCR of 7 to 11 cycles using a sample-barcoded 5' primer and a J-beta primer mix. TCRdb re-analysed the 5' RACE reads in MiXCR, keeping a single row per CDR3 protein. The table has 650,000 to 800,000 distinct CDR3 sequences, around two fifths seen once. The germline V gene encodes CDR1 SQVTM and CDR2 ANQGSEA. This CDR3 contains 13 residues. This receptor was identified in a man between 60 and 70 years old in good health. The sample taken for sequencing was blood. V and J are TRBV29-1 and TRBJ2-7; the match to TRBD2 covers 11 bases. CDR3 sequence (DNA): TGCAGCGACTCACTAGCGGGGGCTTACGGGCAGTACTTC. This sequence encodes CSDSLAGAYGQYF.